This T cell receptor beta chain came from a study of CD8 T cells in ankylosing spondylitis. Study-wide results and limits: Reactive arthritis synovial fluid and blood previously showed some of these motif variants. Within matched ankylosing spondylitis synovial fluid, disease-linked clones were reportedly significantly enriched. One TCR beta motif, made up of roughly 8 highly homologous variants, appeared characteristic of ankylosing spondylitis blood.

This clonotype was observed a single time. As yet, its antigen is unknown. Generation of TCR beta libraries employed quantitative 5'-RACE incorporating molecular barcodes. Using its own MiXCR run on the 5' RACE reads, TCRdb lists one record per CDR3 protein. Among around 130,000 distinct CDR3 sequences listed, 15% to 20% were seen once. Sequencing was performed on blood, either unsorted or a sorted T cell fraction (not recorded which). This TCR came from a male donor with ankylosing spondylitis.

CDR3 region: CASREAYNSPLHF. The DNA of the CDR3 is TGCGCCAGCAGAGAGGCCTATAATTCACCCCTCCACTTT. The rearrangement uses TRBV5-1 and TRBJ1-6; no firm D call. This CDR3 is built from 13 residues. The germline V gene encodes CDR1 SGHRS and CDR2 YFSETQ. V lost 5 bases and J lost 2, with 5 bases in between.